Presented here are 19 T cell receptor beta chains from one specimen sequenced in a study of cytomegalovirus exposure and HLA in healthy donors. Here immunoSEQ multiplex PCR was the method, and the copy in TCRdb shows in-frame clones only, minus some. The sample includes approximately 99,000 clones, under 85% seen only once; the top ten take 3% to 3.5%. The sequencing sample was made of PBMCs. The receptors come from a woman aged 18-29 years in good health and CMV-seronegative.

The chain uses TRBV27 and TRBJ2-1; D may be TRBD2 (6 bases). Between the trimmed V and J ends, which lost 0 bases and 3 bases, there was a span of 6 bases. The germline CDR1 and CDR2 sequences are MNHEY and SMNVEV (reference sequence). This CDR3 spans 14 amino acids. This chain's CDR3 is CASSLSTSYNEQFF. CDR3 nucleotides: TGTGCCAGCAGTTTATCGACTAGCTACAATGAGCAGTTCTTC.

The rearrangement links TRBV4-2 to TRBJ1-2; D unclear. Deletions cut 0 bases from V and 2 bases from J, with 10 bases between. The CDR3 contains 15 residues. Germline V gene data show CDR1 as LGHNA and CDR2 as YNFKEQ. CDR3 DNA sequence: TGTGCCAGCAGCCAAGATCAGATTCAGAACTATGGCTACACCTTC. Protein: CASSQDQIQNYGYTF.

This rearrangement joins TRBV28 to TRBJ2-5; 14 bases match TRBD2. The CDR3 covers 16 residues. Germline loops: CDR1 MDHEN, CDR2 SYDVKM. Unmatched junction bases numbered 4, after V lost 5 bases and J lost 2 bases. The CDR3 here is CASSTGLAGEQETQYF. The CDR3 coding sequence is TGTGCCAGCAGTACGGGACTAGCGGGGGAACAAGAGACCCAGTACTTC.

The chain combines TRBV30 with TRBJ1-2; unclear D gene. The V end lost 4 bases, the J end lost 2 bases, and 11 bases lay between the germline ends. The CDR3 loop spans 13 amino acids. CDR1 is GTSNPN, CDR2 SVGIG, per germline (reference sequence). The CDR3: CAWITGENYGYTF. CDR3 DNA: TGTGCCTGGATTACTGGAGAAAACTATGGCTACACCTTC. The full variable domain, with the rest looked up from reference TRBV30 and TRBJ1-2, is SQTIHQWPATLVQPVGSPLSLECTVEGTSNPNLYWYRQAAGRGLQLLFYSVGIGQISSEVPQNLSASRPQDRQFILSSKKLLLSDSGFYLCAWITGENYGYTFGSGTRLTVV.

The V and J genes are TRBV6-1 and TRBJ2-1; D call uncertain. The V gene's germline CDR1 is MNHNS and CDR2 SASEGT. The CDR3 runs to 12 residues. Trimming removed 6 bases at V and 4 bases at J, with 7 bases between. CDR3 sequence reads: CASRNEYNEQFF. The CDR3 DNA reads as TGTGCCAGCAGAAACGAGTACAATGAGCAGTTCTTC.

The chain recombines TRBV4-2 with TRBJ2-3, with D possibly matching TRBD2 (6 bases). Trimming stripped 0 bases from V and 6 bases from J, with 10 bases between. The germline V gene has CDR1 LGHNA and CDR2 YNFKEQ. The CDR3 covers 14 residues. The DNA for the CDR3 is TGTGCCAGCAGCCAAGAATCTCTAGCGGATACGCAGTATTTT. This codes for CASSQESLADTQYF.

This clone was picked up many times. The chain combines TRBV6-4 with TRBJ2-5, with 7 bases identical to TRBD1. The junction had 2 bases not matched to a gene; V was cut back by 7 bases and J by 6 bases. In germline, CDR1 is MRHNA, CDR2 SNTAGT. The CDR3 has 11 residues. This CDR3 reads CASKGAKTQYF. The CDR3 region has the DNA TGTGCCAGCAAGGGGGCAAAGACCCAGTACTTC.

CDR3 in amino acids: CASSQDREGEKLFF. CDR3 DNA sequence: TGTGCCAGCAGTCAGGACAGGGAGGGAGAAAAACTGTTTTTT. The rearrangement links TRBV28 to TRBJ1-4; the match to TRBD1 covers 8 bases. Germline CDR1 and CDR2: MDHEN and SYDVKM. The CDR3 is made up of 14 amino acids. The V gene end was trimmed by 5 bases and the J gene end by 8 bases; junction bases not matched to a gene: 7.

The V call is TRBV19, the J call TRBJ2-7; D remains unclear. The CDR3 runs 15 residues. V was cut by 6 bases and J by 3 bases, with 18 bases left in between. Germline CDR1 LNHDA, CDR2 SQIVND (reference sequence). The CDR3 nucleotides read TGTGCCAGTAGAAAGCAGGCCGGATCAAACTACGAGCAGTACTTC. Amino acids: CASRKQAGSNYEQYF.

The rearrangement joins TRBV9 to TRBJ1-1; the D gene is possibly TRBD1 (5 bases). Trimming shortened V by 7 bases and J by 7 bases, and 14 bases separated the two germline ends. Per the germline V gene, CDR1 is SGDLS and CDR2 is YYNGEE. CDR3 length: 12 amino acids. CDR3 sequence reads: CASLNPQGEAFF. For the CDR3, the DNA is TGTGCCAGCCTGAATCCGCAGGGTGAAGCTTTCTTT.

This chain uses TRBV14 with TRBJ1-1; TRBD1 is a possible D gene (5 bases). The CDR3 sequence is 13 residues long. The germline V and J ends were trimmed by 4 bases and 4 bases, with 10 bases remaining between them. Per germline, CDR1 SGHDN and CDR2 FVKESK. CDR3 region: CASSRTRATEAFF. Here the CDR3 DNA reads TGTGCCAGCAGCCGGACACGGGCCACTGAAGCTTTCTTT.

CDR3 amino acids: CASSLQGLAKNIQYF. The CDR3 nucleotides read TGCGCCAGCAGCCTCCAGGGCCTAGCCAAAAACATTCAGTACTTC. This rearrangement joins TRBV4-1 to TRBJ2-4; D may be TRBD1 (5 bases). This CDR3 contains 15 residues. The germline gives CDR1 MGHRA, CDR2 YSYEKL. V dropped 4 bases and J dropped 0 bases, with 10 bases sitting between them.

The chain employs TRBV9 and TRBJ2-1; perhaps TRBD2 as D (6 bases). CDR3 length: 15 amino acids. V shed 3 bases and J shed 0 bases, with 10 bases lying between them. Germline CDR1 SGDLS, CDR2 YYNGEE. CDR3 protein: CASSARGSSYNEQFF. As DNA, the CDR3 is TGTGCCAGCAGCGCACGGGGGAGCTCCTACAATGAGCAGTTCTTC.

The chain uses TRBV5-5 and TRBJ1-2; D call uncertain. V dropped 0 bases and J dropped 0 bases, with 6 bases sitting between them. The germline V gene encodes CDR1 SGHKS and CDR2 YYEKEE (reference sequence). CDR3 length equals 14 residues. In nucleotides, the CDR3 is TGTGCCAGCAGCTTGGCCCCAGCTAACTATGGCTACACCTTC. Translation: CASSLAPANYGYTF. The full variable domain, rest sourced from reference TRBV5-5 and TRBJ1-2, is DAGVTQSPTHLIKTRGQQVTLRCSPISGHKSVSWYQQVLGQGPQFIFQYYEKEERGRGNFPDRFSARQFPNYSSELNVNALLLGDSALYLCASSLAPANYGYTFGSGTRLTVV.

The genes are TRBV9 and TRBJ2-7; 10 bases align to TRBD1. Germline trimming cut 4 bases from V and 3 bases from J; bases unmatched to any gene: 4. Germline CDR1 SGDLS, CDR2 YYNGEE. The CDR3 runs to 14 residues. The CDR3 region is CASSPWTGGYEQYF. The CDR3 nucleotides are TGTGCCAGCAGCCCCTGGACAGGGGGCTACGAGCAGTACTTC.

V gene TRBV10-2 combines with J gene TRBJ2-2; 9 nucleotides align to TRBD2. The CDR3 has 19 amino acids. In germline, CDR1 is WSHSY, CDR2 SAAADI. Trimming took 1 base from V and 1 from J; bases not matched to a gene: 10. Here the CDR3 DNA reads TGCGCCAGCAGTGAGTTGGGGGTAGCGGGGGACTTGAACACCGGGGAGCTGTTTTTT. Protein sequence: CASSELGVAGDLNTGELFF.

In DNA form, the CDR3 reads TGTGCCAGCATCTCCGGGACAGGGAACGAAAAACTGTTTTTT. Its protein product is CASISGTGNEKLFF. The V call is TRBV28, the J call TRBJ1-4; the match to TRBD1 covers 9 bases. This CDR3 contains 14 residues. Losses at the gene ends were 7 bases for V and 8 bases for J; bases not matched to a gene: 8. Germline CDR1 reads MDHEN; CDR2 reads SYDVKM.

J is TRBJ2-5 and V is TRBV2; 11 bases agree with TRBD2. The germline V gene has CDR1 SNHLY and CDR2 FYNNEI. The CDR3 is 18 residues long. The J segment lost 5 bases and the V segment lost 3 bases, leaving 14 bases of the junction unmatched. The CDR3 region has the DNA TGTGCCAGCAGTGAGGTCATACTAGCGGGGGATCCGTGGGAGACCCAGTACTTC. Amino acid sequence: CASSEVILAGDPWETQYF.

The rearrangement joins TRBV9 to TRBJ2-7, with D possibly matching TRBD1 (5 bases). The CDR3 is 13 residues long. Germline V gives CDR1 SGDLS, CDR2 YYNGEE. V was shortened by 3 bases and J by 3 bases, with 10 bases between the two germline ends. The CDR3 loop is CASSAWGSYEQYF. The CDR3 coding sequence is TGTGCCAGCAGCGCTTGGGGCAGCTACGAGCAGTACTTC.